This T cell receptor beta chain is drawn from a study of cytomegalovirus exposure and HLA in healthy donors (dated by TCRdb to the late 2010s). As for the study more broadly: In an earlier analysis of under 600 of the donors, less than 350 Gb of sequence data and approximately 120 million unique TCR beta sequences from roughly 190 million T cells were reported. An early release that covered about 600 HLA-typed donors contained around 330 gigabases of sequencing data and around 80 million unique TCR sequences. Among the 398 genotyped donors, approximately 77% belonged to the genetic ancestry cluster associated with self-reported Caucasian donors. The study aimed to test whether cataloging public T cell receptors could reveal signatures of past pathogen exposure. The study profiled the T cell repertoires of approximately 700 subjects by immunosequencing and related them to cytomegalovirus serostatus. Along with the roughly 710-subject first cohort, a separate validation cohort of roughly 110 different subjects was used. To predict cytomegalovirus infection status, the study combined high-throughput TCR immunosequencing, statistical association of individual TCRs with disease status, and machine learning. In a later analysis, previously published TCR beta repertoires from hundreds of donors were re-analyzed and high-resolution HLA genotyping was added so that TCR occurrence patterns could be studied. In the later analysis, no new phenotypic data were used to find candidate immune exposures; instead, reliance was placed on TCR beta sequences and their occurrence across donors. An earlier analysis of 500 to 750 of the donors applied high-throughput TCR beta sequencing to assess whether each TCR beta V gene segment acted as functional or pseudogenic. Alongside the repertoire data, information on donor age, sex, ethnicity and CMV serostatus was compiled. A later genetic analysis used genome-wide SNP genotypes for about 60% of the roughly 700 donors, treating that subset as a discovery cohort. Every repertoire in the discovery cohort had been generated on one and the same sequencing platform. Class I and class II HLA loci were covered by the typing at four-digit resolution. The number of typed donors differed by locus: roughly 629-630 for A, B, C, DRB1 and DQB1; some 500 for DQA1; some 610 for DPA1; and 450 to 480 for DPB1. About five DR-DQ haplotypes were treated as single units for association and clustering because of strong linkage in the cohort. Among some 400 genotyped donors of the cohort, an average of around 250,000 unique TCR beta nucleotide sequences was sequenced per donor, of which approximately 19% were non-productive. Broad study findings and their caveats: According to the authors, the approach could potentially be generalized to other disease states and immunological phenotypes. According to a later analysis, most CMV-associated TCR beta chains appeared to be HLA-restricted, and the HLA associations seemed to be driven largely by CMV exposure. While some public TCRs were present in many individuals, most TCR sequences turned up only very rarely across donors. In vitro tests confirmed that a few of the cytomegalovirus-associated TCR beta chains recognize cytomegalovirus antigens. In a later analysis, several top co-occurrence clusters were reported to appear linked to parvovirus B19, influenza, CMV and Epstein-Barr virus. The 87-base-pair reads could not distinguish some IMGT-functional V segments, including TRBV6-2 and TRBV6-3, so those segments were excluded. In a later genetic analysis, fewer N-insertions in productive TCRs were reported among donors in an Asian-associated ancestry cluster than the roughly 700-donor mean. A group of highly shared sequence variants was considered likely to be a technical artifact of the sequencing pipeline. In a later analysis, the rate of TCR association differed among HLA loci, with DRB1 alleles having the most associated TCRs and HLA-C alleles having the fewest. In both the original and validation cohorts, the classifier was reported to diagnose cytomegalovirus status with high specificity and sensitivity. The cohort was sequenced for TCR beta chains only, and without alpha or paired-chain data the features that could be detected were limited. Presence/absence analyses assumed roughly uniform sequencing depth across donors, an assumption that may not hold. A further reported finding was that TCR beta sequences accurately predicted the HLA-A and HLA-B alleles for most subjects in the first cohort. A total of 150 to 200 TCR beta chains were listed by the study as associated with cytomegalovirus. Specific HLA alleles were associated with some 15,000 TCR beta sequences at a false discovery rate of 0.05 in a later analysis. Because counts were too low, seventeen rarely observed V segments, including chromosome 9 orphons, were left out of the earlier analysis of approximately 580 of the donors. CMV serostatus was the only immune exposure information available for the cohort. An association between a missense DCLRE1C variant and V-gene and J-gene trimming of TCR beta chains was found in a later genetic analysis and replicated in an independent cohort. Strong co-occurrence of HLA alleles, especially DR and DQ, made assigning TCR associations to individual alleles difficult. In a later analysis, HLA-associated TCR beta chains were found to be more clonally expanded and to have lower generation probabilities than equally common non-associated chains. In an earlier analysis of fewer than 700 of the donors, most TCR beta V segments appeared in productive rearrangements about 87% or about 30% of the time, broadly matching IMGT annotations. Linkage disequilibrium might explain the correlated functional status among segregating V segments, but an unknown experimental factor could not be ruled out. HLA typing was unavailable for some donors at each locus, so association tests used only the typed subset.

The library was built by means of the immunoSEQ multiplex PCR assay. A mixture of 60 forward primers for TCR Vbeta segments and 13 reverse primers for TCR Jbeta segments was used in the multiplex PCR. The CDR3 region of rearranged TCR beta genes was amplified from genomic DNA with a multiplex PCR assay. Amplified TCR beta libraries were sequenced as 87-base-pair reads on the Illumina HiSeq System. The paper's data handling went like this. In a later analysis, 70 million to 95 million unique TCR beta chains were counted across the 650 to 750 repertoires, and about 9.9 million of these chains were shared by at least two donors. Raw reads were error-corrected and collapsed into unique sequences with a nearest-neighbor algorithm that merged closely related sequences to remove PCR and sequencing errors. CDR3 sequences were aligned to IMGT reference sequences to assign V, D and J gene segments. For a sequence to be retained, at least a six-nucleotide match to both a V gene segment and a J gene segment was required. Rearrangements were called productive when the CDR3 lacked stop codons and stayed in frame with V and J; all others were non-productive. Following IMGT convention, CDR3 was defined as the stretch from the second conserved V-encoded cysteine up to the conserved J-encoded phenylalanine. The earlier analysis of about 610 of the donors excluded any sequence lacking an unambiguous match to a single V gene segment. An earlier analysis of fewer than 750 of the donors called V segments functional above 56.7% productive rearrangements and segregating when the between-donor standard deviation exceeded 5%. To diagnose cytomegalovirus status from the catalog of TCR beta chain sequences, a statistical classification framework was built. A later analysis assigned V and J genes by comparing TCR nucleotide sequences with IMGT/GENE-DB human TR gene sequences. In a later analysis, CDR3 sequences and most-parsimonious VDJ recombination scenarios were assigned using the TCRdist pipeline. In a later analysis, each TCR beta chain was defined by its CDR3 amino acid sequence together with its V-gene family, and reads without a unique V-gene family were excluded. As a way to deal with suspected cross-contamination and a sequencing artifact, a later analysis dropped 450 to 700 nucleotide sequences that were highly shared and had low generation probability. A later analysis calculated a clonal expansion index for each public chain from normalized within-repertoire ranks of inferred template counts. In a later analysis, generation probabilities were computed using a VDJ recombination model fitted to out-of-frame rearrangements, and the results were checked against IGoR. In a later analysis, TCR-TCR, TCR-HLA and TCR-CMV co-occurrence was scored with hypergeometric tests, and a repertoire-size bias correction was applied to TCR pairs. To estimate false discovery rates, a later analysis permuted the HLA or CMV assignments 20 times. In a later analysis, co-occurring TCRs were grouped using DBSCAN, and TCRdist sequence similarity was added for clustering within HLA-allele-positive subsets. For co-occurrence clustering, repertoires with fewer than 30,000 or more than 120,000 public chains were excluded, along with roughly five repertoires with anomalous nucleotide sharing. Not all clones reach the TCRdb copy of this immuneACCESS table, which keeps in-frame sequences only. Checked studies attribute under half of the gap to unresolved V genes and leave the rest unexplained. Clonal size and the V and J genes are those of that table, whereas D and trimming came from the DNA. The sample table records fewer than 150,000 clones; around 73% of these occur just once. The ten largest clones represent around 1.2% of the sample.

In this sample, this clone turned up once. The antigen this receptor binds is unknown. There are no base qualities to consult, and no much larger clone falls within one base. The cohort consisted of hundreds of healthy bone marrow donors. At the time of sampling, every cohort member was nominally healthy, though immune exposures that went unrecorded were likely present. The donor was CMV seronegative and was included in the group of a few hundred seronegative cohort members. Each donor provided a peripheral blood sample, and peripheral blood mononuclear cells were used for TCR beta sequencing. Genomic DNA extraction from the blood cell samples was performed with the Qiagen DNeasy Blood Extraction Kit. Per the germline V gene, MDHEN is the CDR1 and SYDVKM is the CDR2. The CDR3, cysteine through phenylalanine, is 12 amino acids long. Of the read, only the CDR3 DNA is kept; its 36 bases are in frame from base 1. Between the V and J ends, shortened by 3 bases and 6 bases respectively, the junction contains 9 bases.

The sequenced sample was PBMCs. The receptor was isolated from a man aged 50-59 years in good health and CMV-seronegative. The sequence links TRBV28 to TRBJ2-7; a weak D assignment points to TRBD1 (5 bases agree). Read as DNA, the sequence is TGTGCCAGCAGTTTGGCAGGGTTCGAGCAGTACTTC. Its amino acids are CASSLAGFEQYF. Outside the CDR3, residues come from the reference TRBV28 and TRBJ2-7 proteins, so the full variable domain is: DVKVTQSSRYLVKRTGEKVFLECVQDMDHENMFWYRQDPGLGLRLIYFSYDVKMKEKGDIPEGYSVSREKKERFSLILESASTNQTSMYLCASSLAGFEQYFGPGTRLTVT.